Listed here are 13 T cell receptor beta chains from one sample, sequenced in a study of T cells in Graves' hyperthyroidism and ophthalmopathy. Amplified TCR beta CDR3 regions came from RNA transcripts. HTBI primers were employed in a first-round RT-PCR of the TCR CDR3. From the multiplex PCR reads, TCRdb called clonotypes with MiXCR, one entry per CDR3 protein. The sample holds more than 600,000 distinct CDR3 sequences, about a sixth seen once. The specimen sequenced was blood. The receptor set was obtained from a man between 18 and 29 years old with Graves' hyperthyroidism.

The chain has TRBV2 and TRBJ1-2; D is undetermined. Germline-derived CDR1 and CDR2 are SNHLY and FYNNEI. V lost 8 bases and J 0 bases, leaving 13 bases between the germline ends. The CDR3 has 14 residues. The CDR3 protein is CASHWTAANYGYTF. In DNA, the CDR3 is TGTGCCAGCCATTGGACGGCTGCTAACTATGGCTACACCTTC.

The table lists this clonotype with a count of one. The chain has TRBV12-5 and TRBJ2-2, with D perhaps TRBD2 (5 bases). This CDR3 region has 14 residues. V was shortened by 3 bases and J by 6 bases, with 11 bases between the two germline ends. Germline V lookup: CDR1 LGHNT, CDR2 FRNRAP. The CDR3: CASGLGGSPGELFF. CDR3 nucleotides: TGTGCTAGTGGTTTAGGAGGATCTCCCGGGGAGCTGTTTTTT.

This sequence joins TRBV11-2 and TRBJ2-1; 7 bases are shared with TRBD2. The CDR3 runs 12 residues. Germline CDR1 is SGHAT and CDR2 is FQNNGV. V dropped 5 bases and J dropped 14; count of bases not matched to a gene: 9. The CDR3 region has the DNA TGTGCCAGCAGCCCCGGGACTATGAGGGAGTTCTTC. It translates to CASSPGTMREFF.

This clonotype showed up many times. The CDR3 loop reads CASTGDRTSTDTQYF. The DNA of the CDR3 is TGTGCCAGCACCGGGGACAGGACTAGCACAGATACGCAGTATTTT. This chain connects TRBV2 to TRBJ2-3; 8 positions match TRBD1. Losses at the gene ends were 7 bases for V and 0 bases for J; bases not matched to a gene: 6. The CDR3 covers 15 residues. CDR1 is SNHLY, CDR2 FYNNEI, per germline.

This clonotype appeared a few times. This chain joins TRBV12-3 or TRBV12-4 and TRBJ2-1; 7 positions match TRBD2. CDR3 length equals 13 residues. J lost 15 bases, V lost 4 bases, and 12 bases had no gene match. This CDR3 reads CASSSPGERGLFF. In nucleotides, the CDR3 is TGTGCCAGCAGTTCCCCCGGGGAGCGGGGACTGTTCTTC.

This clonotype was seen many times. The V gene is TRBV27, the J gene TRBJ1-1, with D perhaps TRBD1 (5 bases). Trimming left V 5 bases short and J 8 bases short, with 15 bases between. The germline V gene encodes CDR1 MNHEY and CDR2 SMNVEV (reference sequence). This CDR3 has 13 amino acids. CDR3 DNA: TGTGCCAGCAGTACCCTAGACAGATCCGAAGCTTTCTTT. This sequence encodes CASSTLDRSEAFF.

This clonotype was detected ten times or more. The chain couples TRBV27 to TRBJ1-1, with D possibly TRBD1 on 5 matching bases. Germline-derived CDR1 and CDR2 are MNHEY and SMNVEV (reference sequence). This CDR3 is built from 17 residues. Trimming took off 0 bases at V and 4 bases at J, with 18 bases between the two ends. The CDR3 nucleotides are TGTGCCAGCAGTTTATCGGTCCCCCTAGGGGCGCCCACTGAAGCTTTCTTT. It specifies CASSLSVPLGAPTEAFF.

This clonotype turned up a few times. The chain couples TRBV6-2 or TRBV6-3 to TRBJ2-2, with 8 bases fitting TRBD1. The germline gives CDR1 MNHEY, CDR2 SVGEGT. V shed 4 bases, J shed 5 bases, and the junction held 9 bases outside the gene matches. The CDR3 sequence is 16 residues long. The CDR3, as DNA: TGTGCCAGCAGTTTAGAACGGACAGGGCGAACCGGGGAGCTGTTTTTT. Translated, it gives CASSLERTGRTGELFF.

This chain connects TRBV25-1 to TRBJ1-1, with 8 bases identical to TRBD1. Trimming took 4 bases from V and 4 from J; bases not matched to a gene: 5. This CDR3 contains 14 residues. Germline values: CDR1 MGHDK, CDR2 SYGVNS. The CDR3 region has the DNA TGTGCCAGCAGTGGGGTAGGACAGGGCACTGAAGCTTTCTTT. This codes for CASSGVGQGTEAFF.

The chain has TRBV7-9 and TRBJ2-5; 8 bases line up with TRBD2. V gave up 1 base and J gave up 5 bases; unmatched junction bases: 12. This CDR3 comprises 17 residues. Germline CDR1 and CDR2: SEHNR and FQNEAQ (reference sequence). The CDR3, as DNA: TGTGCCAGCAGCTTAGGTGCCAGCGGGGGCCCTAAGGAGACCCAGTACTTC. Translating it yields CASSLGASGGPKETQYF.

This clonotype was recorded many times. This sequence joins TRBV28 and TRBJ2-7; D not certain. Germline CDR1 MDHEN, CDR2 SYDVKM. The CDR3 loop spans 13 amino acids. V was pared by 4 bases and J by 2 bases, with 9 bases between. Written as DNA, the CDR3 is TGTGCCAGCAGTTGGGCCAATGCCTACGAGCAGTACTTC. It codes for CASSWANAYEQYF.

This chain links TRBV19 with TRBJ2-7; no clear D gene. Trimming left V 5 bases short and J 6 bases short, with 14 bases between. The CDR3 extends over 13 amino acids. Germline CDR1 and CDR2: LNHDA and SQIVND (reference sequence). CDR3 protein: CASSRQNRGEQYF. As DNA, the CDR3 is TGTGCCAGTAGTCGTCAGAACCGAGGCGAGCAGTACTTC.

The V call is TRBV28, the J call TRBJ2-5; 11 positions agree with TRBD2. The germline V gene encodes CDR1 MDHEN and CDR2 SYDVKM. CDR3 size: 15 residues. J was trimmed by 5 bases and V by 4 bases; bases with no gene match: 6. This chain's CDR3 is CASSSPTSGTETQYF. In DNA form, the CDR3 reads TGTGCCAGCAGTTCCCCGACTAGCGGGACGGAGACCCAGTACTTC.